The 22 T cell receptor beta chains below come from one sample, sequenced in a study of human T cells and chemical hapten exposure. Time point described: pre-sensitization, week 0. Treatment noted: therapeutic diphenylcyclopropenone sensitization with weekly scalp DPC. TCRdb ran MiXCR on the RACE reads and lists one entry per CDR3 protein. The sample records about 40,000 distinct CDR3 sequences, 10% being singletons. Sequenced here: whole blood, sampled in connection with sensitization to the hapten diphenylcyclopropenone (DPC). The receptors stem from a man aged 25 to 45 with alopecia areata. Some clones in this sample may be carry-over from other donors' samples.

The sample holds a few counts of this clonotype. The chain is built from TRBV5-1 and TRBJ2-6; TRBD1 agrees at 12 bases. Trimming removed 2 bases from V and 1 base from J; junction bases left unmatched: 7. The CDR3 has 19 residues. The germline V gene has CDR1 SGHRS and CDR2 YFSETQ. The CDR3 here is CASSFVPGQGASGANVLTF. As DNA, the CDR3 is TGCGCCAGCAGCTTCGTTCCGGGACAGGGGGCATCTGGGGCCAACGTCCTGACTTTC.

Here the CDR3 reads CASSARPRDTQYF. The CDR3 DNA reads TGTGCCAGTAGTGCTAGACCCCGCGATACGCAGTATTTT. The chain uses TRBV19 and TRBJ2-3; D remains ambiguous. Trimming took 5 bases from V and 6 from J, leaving 12 bases between them. This CDR3 is built from 13 residues. The germline V gene encodes CDR1 LNHDA and CDR2 SQIVND (reference sequence).

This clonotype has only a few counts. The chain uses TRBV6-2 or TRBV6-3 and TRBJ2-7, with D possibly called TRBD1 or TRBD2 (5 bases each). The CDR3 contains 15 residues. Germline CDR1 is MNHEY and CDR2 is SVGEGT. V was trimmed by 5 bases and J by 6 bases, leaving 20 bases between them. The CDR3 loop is CASSPPTGYGTEQYV. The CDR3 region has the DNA TGTGCCAGCAGTCCCCCTACTGGGTACGGGACCGAGCAGTACGTC.

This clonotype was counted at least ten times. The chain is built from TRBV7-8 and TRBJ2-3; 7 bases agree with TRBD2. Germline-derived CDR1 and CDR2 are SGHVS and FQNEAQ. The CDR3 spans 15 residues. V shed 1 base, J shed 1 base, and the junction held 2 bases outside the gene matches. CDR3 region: CASSLGLAGTDTQYF. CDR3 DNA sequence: TGTGCCAGCAGCTTAGGACTAGCAGGCACAGATACGCAGTATTTT. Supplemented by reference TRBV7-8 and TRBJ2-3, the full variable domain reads GAGVSQSPRYKVAKRGQDVALRCDPISGHVSLFWYQQALGQGPEFLTYFQNEAQLDKSGLPSDRFFAERPEGSVSTLKIQRTQQEDSAVYLCASSLGLAGTDTQYFGPGTRLTVL.

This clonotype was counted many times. In DNA form, the CDR3 reads TGCAGTGCCCCCGAGGGGGTTGGAGCGGGGGCCGCCCTCACAGATACGCAGTATTTT. It specifies CSAPEGVGAGAALTDTQYF. The chain uses TRBV20-1 and TRBJ2-3, with TRBD2 matching 8 bases. CDR3 length: 19 amino acids. Germline V gene lookup returns CDR1 DFQATT and CDR2 SNEGSKA (reference sequence). J gave up 2 bases and V 6 bases, and 22 bases lay outside the gene matches.

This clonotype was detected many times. CDR3 in DNA: TGTGCCAGCAGCTTAGGTCCCCGGGGCCAAGAGACCCAGTACTTC. Residues: CASSLGPRGQETQYF. This rearrangement joins TRBV11-2 to TRBJ2-5, with a possible D match to TRBD2 (5 bases). Germline loops: CDR1 SGHAT, CDR2 FQNNGV. CDR3 length: 15 amino acids. V was pared by 1 base and J by 1 base, with 10 bases between.

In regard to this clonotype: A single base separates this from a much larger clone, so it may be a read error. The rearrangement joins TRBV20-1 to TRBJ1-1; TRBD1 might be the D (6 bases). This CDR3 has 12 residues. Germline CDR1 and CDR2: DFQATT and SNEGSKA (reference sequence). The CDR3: CNAPQGYTEAFF. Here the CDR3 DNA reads TGCAATGCACCTCAGGGGTACACTGAAGCTTTCTTT.

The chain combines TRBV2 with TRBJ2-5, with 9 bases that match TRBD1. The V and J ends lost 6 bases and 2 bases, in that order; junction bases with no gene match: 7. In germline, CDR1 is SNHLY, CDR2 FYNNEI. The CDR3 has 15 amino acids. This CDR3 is CASRGTGIGQETQYF. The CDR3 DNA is TGTGCCAGCAGGGGGACAGGGATCGGTCAAGAGACCCAGTACTTC.

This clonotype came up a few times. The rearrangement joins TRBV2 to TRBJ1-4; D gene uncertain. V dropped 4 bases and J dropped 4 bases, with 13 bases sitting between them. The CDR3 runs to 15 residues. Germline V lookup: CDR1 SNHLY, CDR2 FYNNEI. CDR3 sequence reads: CASSGGVQRNEKLFF. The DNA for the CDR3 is TGTGCCAGCAGTGGAGGTGTCCAGCGTAATGAAAAACTGTTTTTT.

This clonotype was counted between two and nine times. The CDR3 protein is CASSPPGLALQETQYF. Here the CDR3 DNA reads TGTGCCAGCAGCCCCCCGGGACTAGCGCTACAAGAGACCCAGTACTTC. The chain carries TRBV28 and TRBJ2-5, with TRBD2 matching 10 bases. Germline CDR1 reads MDHEN; CDR2 reads SYDVKM. The V gene end was trimmed by 6 bases and the J gene end by 2 bases; junction bases not matched to a gene: 9. The CDR3 contains 16 residues.

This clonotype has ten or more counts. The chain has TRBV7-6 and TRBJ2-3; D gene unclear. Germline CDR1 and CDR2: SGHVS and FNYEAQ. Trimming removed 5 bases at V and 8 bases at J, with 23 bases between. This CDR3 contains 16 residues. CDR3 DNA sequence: TGTGCCAGCAGCACTGCCAACAACCCCCAACGGAGTACGCAGTATTTT. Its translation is CASSTANNPQRSTQYF.

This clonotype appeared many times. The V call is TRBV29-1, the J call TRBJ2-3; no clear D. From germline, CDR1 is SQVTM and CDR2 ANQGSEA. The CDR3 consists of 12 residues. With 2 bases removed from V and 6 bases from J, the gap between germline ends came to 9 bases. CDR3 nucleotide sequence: TGCAGCGTTGAACCGGCCGGTGATACGCAGTATTTT. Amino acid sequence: CSVEPAGDTQYF.

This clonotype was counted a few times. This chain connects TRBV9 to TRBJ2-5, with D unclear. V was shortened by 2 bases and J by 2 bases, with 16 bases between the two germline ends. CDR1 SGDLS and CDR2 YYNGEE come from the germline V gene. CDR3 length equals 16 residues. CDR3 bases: TGTGCCAGCAGCGTTGGCGGCCCCCCCCGGCAAGAGACCCAGTACTTC. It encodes CASSVGGPPRQETQYF.

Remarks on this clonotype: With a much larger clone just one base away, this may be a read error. CDR3 sequence reads: CASSPTRAAEQFF. Written as DNA, the CDR3 is TGTGCCAGCAGCCCCACTAGAGCTGCTGAGCAGTTCTTC. The J gene is TRBJ2-1, the V gene TRBV7-3, with D perhaps TRBD2 (5 bases). V lost 5 bases and J lost 9, with 14 bases in between. Germline CDR1 reads SGHTA; CDR2 reads FQGTGA. CDR3 length: 13 residues. Full variable domain (rest looked up from reference TRBV7-3 and TRBJ2-1): GAGVSQTPSNKVTEKGKYVELRCDPISGHTALYWYRQSLGQGPEFLIYFQGTGAADDSGLPNDRFFAVRPEGSVSTLKIQRTERGDSAVYLCASSPTRAAEQFFGPGTRLTVL.

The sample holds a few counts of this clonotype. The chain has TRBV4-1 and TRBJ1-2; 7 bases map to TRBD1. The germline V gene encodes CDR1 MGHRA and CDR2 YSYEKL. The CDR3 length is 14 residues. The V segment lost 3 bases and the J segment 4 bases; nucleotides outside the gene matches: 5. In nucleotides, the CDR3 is TGCGCCAGCAGCCAGAACAGGGGCTTCTATGGCTACACCTTC. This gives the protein CASSQNRGFYGYTF.

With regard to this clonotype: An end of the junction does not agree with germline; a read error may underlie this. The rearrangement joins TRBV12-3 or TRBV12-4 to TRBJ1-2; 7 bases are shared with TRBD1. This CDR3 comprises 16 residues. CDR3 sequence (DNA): TGTGCCAGCAGTTTTTTGAGGACAGGAGTTAACTATGGCCACACCTTC. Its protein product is CASSFLRTGVNYGHTF.

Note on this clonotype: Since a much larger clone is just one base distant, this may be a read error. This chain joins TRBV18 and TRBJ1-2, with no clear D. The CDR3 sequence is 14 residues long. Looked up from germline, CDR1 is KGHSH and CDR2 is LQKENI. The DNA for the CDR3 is TGTTCCAGCTCTTTAGAACGGAAATTCTATGGCTACACCTTC. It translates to CSSSLERKFYGYTF.

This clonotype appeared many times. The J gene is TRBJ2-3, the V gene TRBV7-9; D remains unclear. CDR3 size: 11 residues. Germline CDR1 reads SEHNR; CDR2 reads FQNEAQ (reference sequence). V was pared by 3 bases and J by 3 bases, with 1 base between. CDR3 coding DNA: TGTGCCAGCAGCTTGACAGATACGCAGTATTTT. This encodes CASSLTDTQYF. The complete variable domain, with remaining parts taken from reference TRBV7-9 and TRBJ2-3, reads DTGVSQNPRHKITKRGQNVTFRCDPISEHNRLYWYRQTLGQGPEFLTYFQNEAQLEKSRLLSDRFSAERPKGSFSTLEIQRTEQGDSAMYLCASSLTDTQYFGPGTRLTVL.

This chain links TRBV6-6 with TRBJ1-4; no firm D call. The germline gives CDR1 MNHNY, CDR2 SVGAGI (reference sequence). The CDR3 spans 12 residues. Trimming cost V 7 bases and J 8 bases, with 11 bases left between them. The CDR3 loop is CASNRYGEKLFF. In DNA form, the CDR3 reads TGTGCCAGCAATCGGTATGGGGAAAAACTGTTTTTT.

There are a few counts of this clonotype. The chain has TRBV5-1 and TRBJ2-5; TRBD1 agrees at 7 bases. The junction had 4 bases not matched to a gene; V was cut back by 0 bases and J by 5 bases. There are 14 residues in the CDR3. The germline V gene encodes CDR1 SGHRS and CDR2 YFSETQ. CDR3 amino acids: CASSLEGATETQYF. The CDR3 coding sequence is TGCGCCAGCAGCTTGGAGGGGGCAACGGAGACCCAGTACTTC.

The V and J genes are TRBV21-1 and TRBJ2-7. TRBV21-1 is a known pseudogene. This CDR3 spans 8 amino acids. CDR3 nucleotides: TGTGCCAGCAGCAAAGGCCTCTTC. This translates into CASSKGLF.

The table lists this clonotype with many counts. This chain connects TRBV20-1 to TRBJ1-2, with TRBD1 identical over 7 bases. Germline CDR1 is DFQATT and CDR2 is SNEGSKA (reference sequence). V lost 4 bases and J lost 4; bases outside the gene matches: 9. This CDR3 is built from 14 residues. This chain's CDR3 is CSATRQGGSYGYTF. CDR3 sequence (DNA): TGCAGTGCTACTAGACAGGGAGGATCCTATGGCTACACCTTC.